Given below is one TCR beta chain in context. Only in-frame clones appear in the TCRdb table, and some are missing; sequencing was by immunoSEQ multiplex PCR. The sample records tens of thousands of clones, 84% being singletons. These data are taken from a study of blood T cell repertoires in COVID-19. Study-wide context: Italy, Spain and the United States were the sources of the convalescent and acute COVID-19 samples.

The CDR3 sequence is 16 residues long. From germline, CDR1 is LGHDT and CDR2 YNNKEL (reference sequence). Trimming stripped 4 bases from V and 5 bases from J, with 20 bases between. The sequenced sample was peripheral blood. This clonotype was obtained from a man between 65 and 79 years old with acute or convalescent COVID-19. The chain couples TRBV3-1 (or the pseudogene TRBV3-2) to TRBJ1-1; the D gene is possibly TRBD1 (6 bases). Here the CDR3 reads CASSLRRGGRSTEAFF. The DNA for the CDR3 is TGTGCCAGCAGCCTCCGGCGGGGGGGGCGGAGTACTGAAGCTTTCTTT.